These T cell receptor beta chains were read from a single sample in a study of blood T cell repertoires in COVID-19. Data came from immunoSEQ multiplex PCR; TCRdb stores just in-frame clones and leaves some out. Of 200,000 to 250,000 clones in the sample, 70% to 90% were seen once. Sequencing used peripheral blood. All receptors come from a woman between 40 and 55 years old with acute or convalescent COVID-19. CDR3s include the opening cysteine and the closing phenylalanine or tryptophan. The order of the fields is clone size, J gene, V gene, D gene, CDR3 protein, CDR3 DNA. The D gene is left open where the match is weak. Size is omitted from some rows. Given values are once, few, many or a class for expanded clones.

. | TRBJ1-4 | TRBV2 | TRBD1 | CATTGGGTNEKLFF | TGTGCCACCACAGGGGGGGGTACTAATGAAAAACTGTTTTTT
. | TRBJ2-1 | TRBV3-1/TRBV3-2 | . | CASSQGTALDPDGNEQFF | TGTGCCAGCAGCCAAGGGACAGCCCTGGACCCGGACGGGAATGAGCAGTTCTTC
. | TRBJ1-2 | TRBV27 | . | CASSHPPGLNYGYTF | TGTGCCAGCAGCCACCCTCCAGGGCTCAACTATGGCTACACCTTC
. | TRBJ1-1 | TRBV5-1 | . | CASSYTVNTEAFF | TGCGCCAGCAGCTATACAGTTAACACTGAAGCTTTCTTT
once | TRBJ1-2 | TRBV7-9 | TRBD1 | CASSLAQGARGYTF | TGTGCCAGCAGCTTAGCCCAGGGGGCTCGAGGCTACACCTTC
. | TRBJ1-2 | TRBV19 | . | CASRRRDSAGYTF | TGTGCCAGTAGGCGTCGGGACTCGGCGGGCTACACCTTC
once | TRBJ2-3 | TRBV19 | TRBD1 | CASSRDRGTDTQYF | TGTGCCAGTAGTAGGGACAGGGGAACAGATACGCAGTATTTT
once | TRBJ2-3 | TRBV30 | . | CAWRRTDTQYF | TGTGCCTGGAGGAGAACAGATACGCAGTATTTT
. | TRBJ1-1 | TRBV7-3 | . | CASSLTPTGLNTEAFF | TGTGCCAGCAGCTTAACGCCGACGGGTTTGAACACTGAAGCTTTCTTT
. | TRBJ2-5 | TRBV4-2 | TRBD2 | CASSQGTSGGVKTQYF | TGTGCCAGCAGCCAAGGGACTAGCGGGGGGGTAAAGACCCAGTACTTC
once | TRBJ2-2 | TRBV6-1 | TRBD1 | CASSGRTGRGTGELFF | TGTGCCAGCAGTGGAAGGACAGGCCGGGGAACCGGGGAGCTGTTTTTT
few | TRBJ1-2 | TRBV5-1 | TRBD1 | CASSTTGSMGYTF | TGCGCCAGCAGCACGACAGGGAGTATGGGCTACACCTTC
. | TRBJ2-3 | TRBV12-5 | TRBD2 | CASGLVLSGTERGAFDDTQYF | TGTGCTAGTGGTTTGGTATTGTCGGGGACGGAGCGGGGGGCATTCGATGATACGCAGTATTTT
. | TRBJ1-1 | TRBV19 | TRBD1 | CASSTPDRGNTEAFF | TGTGCCAGTAGTACCCCGGACAGGGGGAACACTGAAGCTTTCTTT
. | TRBJ1-1 | TRBV2 | . | CASPPGEGPNTEAFF | TGTGCCAGCCCCCCGGGAGAAGGGCCGAACACTGAAGCTTTCTTT
. | TRBJ2-1 | TRBV12-5 | TRBD2 | CASGLAGRQQFF | TGTGCTAGTGGTTTGGCCGGGAGGCAGCAGTTCTTC
. | TRBJ2-2 | TRBV5-1 | TRBD1 | CASSFNRGSNTGELFF | TGCGCCAGCAGCTTTAACAGGGGGTCGAATACCGGGGAGCTGTTTTTT
. | TRBJ1-2 | TRBV13 | . | CASSLAGDYGYTF | TGTGCCAGCAGCTTAGCAGGGGACTATGGCTACACCTTC
once | TRBJ2-3 | TRBV4-1 | . | CASSLQSPSTDTQYF | TGCGCCAGCAGCCTTCAGTCACCTAGCACAGATACGCAGTATTTT
. | TRBJ1-2 | TRBV15 | TRBD1 | CATSRDNRGYGYTF | TGTGCCACCAGCAGAGATAACAGGGGCTATGGCTACACCTTC
. | TRBJ1-5 | TRBV10-2 | TRBD1 | CASRQGAWDQPQHF | TGCGCCAGCCGACAGGGGGCGTGGGATCAGCCCCAGCATTTT
. | TRBJ1-2 | TRBV19 | TRBD1 | CASTGTDYGYTF | TGTGCCAGTACCGGGACAGACTATGGCTACACCTTC
. | TRBJ1-3 | TRBV5-1 | . | CASSLEGFRGSALGNTIYF | TGCGCCAGCAGCTTGGAGGGTTTTAGGGGCAGTGCCCTGGGAAACACCATATATTTT
. | TRBJ2-5 | TRBV5-8 | . | CASSLLAGAVATQYF | TGTGCCAGCAGCTTGTTGGCAGGAGCGGTTGCGACCCAGTACTTC
. | TRBJ1-5 | TRBV6-5 | TRBD1 | CASRPDRGYQPQHF | TGTGCCAGCAGACCTGACAGGGGGTATCAGCCCCAGCATTTT
. | TRBJ1-1 | TRBV7-3 | . | CASRQVGGEVEAFF | TGTGCCAGCAGACAGGTTGGTGGGGAGGTGGAAGCTTTCTTT
. | TRBJ2-5 | TRBV6-5 | TRBD2 | CASSNPSGGAETQYF | TGTGCCAGCAGTAACCCTAGCGGGGGGGCAGAGACCCAGTACTTC
. | TRBJ2-5 | TRBV2 | . | CASSDGVEETQYF | TGTGCCAGCAGTGACGGGGTAGAAGAGACCCAGTACTTC
many | TRBJ2-5 | TRBV2 | . | CASDLTGSVETQYF | TGTGCCAGCGACCTCACAGGGTCGGTGGAGACCCAGTACTTC
. | TRBJ1-2 | TRBV3-1/TRBV3-2 | TRBD1 | CASSPETRTGEEGYTF | TGTGCCAGCAGCCCCGAAACCCGTACAGGGGAGGAGGGCTACACCTTC
once | TRBJ1-2 | TRBV10-3 | . | CAISPETLNGYGYTF | TGTGCCATCAGTCCTGAGACTTTAAACGGCTATGGCTACACCTTC
. | TRBJ1-2 | TRBV29-1 | . | CSVESPANYGYTF | TGCAGCGTTGAATCCCCAGCTAACTATGGCTACACCTTC
. | TRBJ2-1 | TRBV13 | . | CASSSIREVRNSYNEQFF | TGTGCCAGCAGCTCGATCCGGGAAGTGCGGAACTCCTACAATGAGCAGTTCTTC
. | TRBJ1-1 | TRBV29-1 | . | CSVEDGTVVAFF | TGCAGCGTTGAAGATGGCACAGTTGTAGCTTTCTTT
once | TRBJ2-5 | TRBV5-1 | . | CASQPLPSYQETQYF | TGCGCCAGCCAGCCTCTTCCTAGCTACCAAGAGACCCAGTACTTC
. | TRBJ1-4 | TRBV7-9 | . | CASSSQSSNEKLFF | TGTGCCAGCAGCTCCCAAAGCTCGAATGAAAAACTGTTTTTT
. | TRBJ1-1 | TRBV5-5 | . | CASSQRGQLNTEAFF | TGTGCCAGCAGCCAAAGGGGACAATTGAACACTGAAGCTTTCTTT
once | TRBJ2-1 | TRBV11-2 | . | CASSSTRGPGFREQFF | TGTGCCAGCAGCTCCACGCGGGGGCCGGGGTTTCGTGAGCAGTTCTTC
. | TRBJ2-5 | TRBV5-1 | TRBD2 | CASSPGRGDQETQYF | TGCGCCAGCAGCCCAGGCCGGGGGGACCAAGAGACCCAGTACTTC
. | TRBJ1-3 | TRBV6-5 | . | CASSSFSGNTIYF | TGTGCCAGCAGTTCCTTTTCCGGAAACACCATATATTTT
. | TRBJ2-1 | TRBV9 | TRBD2 | CASSKPSGGPHNEQFF | TGTGCCAGCAGTAAGCCTAGCGGGGGGCCTCACAATGAGCAGTTCTTC
. | TRBJ1-1 | TRBV6-5 | . | CASREAEAFF | TGTGCCAGCAGGGAGGCTGAAGCTTTCTTT
. | TRBJ1-3 | TRBV11-2 | TRBD1 | CASSIVRGPGNTIYF | TGTGCCAGCAGCATCGTCAGGGGGCCTGGAAACACCATATATTTT
. | TRBJ1-1 | TRBV5-1 | TRBD1 | CASSRQRQGVAFF | TGCGCCAGCAGCCGACAACGACAGGGTGTGGCTTTCTTT
. | TRBJ1-2 | TRBV12-3/TRBV12-4 | TRBD1 | CASSLTGGYGYTF | TGTGCCAGCAGTTTAACAGGGGGGTATGGCTACACCTTC
. | TRBJ2-5 | TRBV9 | TRBD1 | CASSVHPGGWETQYF | TGTGCCAGCAGCGTACACCCAGGGGGCTGGGAGACCCAGTACTTC
once | TRBJ2-5 | TRBV5-5 | TRBD2 | CATQGAGGPETQYF | TGTGCCACCCAGGGAGCGGGGGGGCCAGAGACCCAGTACTTC
. | TRBJ1-2 | TRBV12-3/TRBV12-4 | . | CASSFPGEGYTF | TGTGCCAGCAGTTTCCCAGGGGAAGGCTACACCTTC
once | TRBJ1-2 | TRBV9 | TRBD1 | CASSGTGGTLYGYTF | TGTGCCAGCAGCGGGACAGGGGGGACCCTCTATGGCTACACCTTC
. | TRBJ2-3 | TRBV6-5 | TRBD1 | CASSRDSLTDTQYF | TGTGCCAGCAGCCGGGACAGCCTCACAGATACGCAGTATTTT
. | TRBJ1-2 | TRBV19 | TRBD1 | CASSLRPRTGGYTF | TGTGCCAGTAGCCTACGCCCAAGGACAGGCGGCTACACCTTC
. | TRBJ1-2 | TRBV5-6 | TRBD1 | CASSLDRGLTGYTF | TGTGCCAGCAGCTTGGACAGGGGGCTGACTGGCTACACCTTC
. | TRBJ2-1 | TRBV7-3 | TRBD2 | CASSLMTSGGNLDNEQFF | TGTGCCAGCAGCTTAATGACTAGCGGGGGCAACCTGGACAATGAGCAGTTCTTC
. | TRBJ1-2 | TRBV19 | . | CASSIAAGQNYGYTF | TGTGCCAGTAGTATAGCCGCCGGACAGAACTATGGCTACACCTTC
. | TRBJ2-6 | TRBV4-2 | . | CASSPSGANVLTF | TGTGCCAGCAGCCCTTCTGGGGCCAACGTCCTGACTTTC
. | TRBJ1-1 | TRBV6-1 | . | CASSESRAMNTEAFF | TGTGCCAGCAGTGAATCCAGGGCCATGAACACTGAAGCTTTCTTT
. | TRBJ1-1 | TRBV14 | . | CASSQDQATEAFF | TGTGCCAGCAGCCAAGATCAGGCCACTGAAGCTTTCTTT
. | TRBJ1-2 | TRBV6-5 | TRBD1 | CASRPTRQGGLGYTF | TGTGCCAGCAGACCCACCAGGCAGGGGGGACTTGGCTACACCTTC
once | TRBJ1-2 | TRBV15 | . | CATSRDRYGYTF | TGTGCCACCAGCAGAGATCGCTATGGCTACACCTTC